Shown below are 8 T cell receptor beta chains from a single sample sequenced in a study of T cells in Graves' hyperthyroidism and ophthalmopathy. TCR beta CDR3 regions were amplified from RNA. TCR CDR3 underwent first-round RT-PCR with the HTBI primer set. TCRdb re-called the multiplex PCR reads with MiXCR, one entry per CDR3 protein. The table lists hundreds of thousands of distinct CDR3 sequences, 13% to 15% of them singletons, with roughly 10% in the top ten. Sequencing was carried out using blood. These receptors were taken from a young woman with Graves' hyperthyroidism.

There are a few counts of this clonotype. V gene TRBV7-9 combines with J gene TRBJ2-2; D gene unclear. V lost 5 bases to trimming and J lost 5 bases, with 9 bases between them. The CDR3 totals 13 residues. Germline values: CDR1 SEHNR, CDR2 FQNEAQ (reference sequence). CDR3 DNA: TGTGCCAGCAGCGTGGACCGAACCGGGGAGCTGTTTTTT. Its protein product is CASSVDRTGELFF.

The chain carries TRBV20-1 and TRBJ2-5; 7 bases map to TRBD2. Germline V gene sequence: CDR1 DFQATT, CDR2 SNEGSKA (reference sequence). The CDR3 has 13 amino acids. Germline trimming cut 7 bases from V and 1 base from J; bases unmatched to any gene: 6. The CDR3 reads CSVTSGAQETQYF. Here the CDR3 DNA reads TGCAGTGTCACAAGCGGGGCCCAAGAGACCCAGTACTTC.

This clonotype has ten or more counts. This sequence joins TRBV29-1 and TRBJ2-7, with TRBD2 matching over 12 bases. The CDR3 is 14 amino acids. The germline gives CDR1 SQVTM, CDR2 ANQGSEA. V lost 5 bases and J lost 6; bases outside the gene matches: 8. CDR3 sequence reads: CSVRGLAGSPEQYF. CDR3 sequence (DNA): TGCAGCGTTCGTGGACTAGCGGGATCCCCCGAGCAGTACTTC.

In its sample, this clonotype was seen many times. The chain carries TRBV12-3 or TRBV12-4 and TRBJ2-3; 11 bases are a match to TRBD2. The CDR3 loop spans 24 amino acids. Trimming cost V 2 bases and J 3 bases; bases outside gene matches: 28. The chain's CDR3 is CASSLWRSRLAGLQDMIGTDTQYF. The DNA for the CDR3 is TGTGCCAGCAGTTTATGGCGGTCAAGACTAGCGGGGCTCCAGGATATGATCGGAACAGATACGCAGTATTTT.

This clonotype was counted ten times or more. The CDR3 loop is CASSPGWPVTEAFF. CDR3 sequence (DNA): TGTGCCAGCTCACCAGGGTGGCCGGTCACTGAAGCTTTCTTT. The V and J genes are TRBV18 and TRBJ1-1; D call uncertain. CDR1 KGHSH and CDR2 LQKENI come from the germline V gene. Between the trimmed V and J ends, which lost 2 bases and 4 bases, there was a span of 11 bases. This CDR3 is 14 amino acids long.

Ten or more counts support this clonotype. This sequence joins TRBV11-2 and TRBJ1-1, with a possible D match to TRBD1 (6 bases). Looked up from germline, CDR1 is SGHAT and CDR2 is FQNNGV. The CDR3 loop spans 15 amino acids. Between the trimmed V and J ends, which lost 0 bases and 4 bases, there was a span of 12 bases. CDR3 loop: CASSLDQGNPTEAFF. The DNA for the CDR3 is TGTGCCAGCAGCTTAGATCAGGGGAACCCCACTGAAGCTTTCTTT.

This clonotype has just one count. The chain links TRBV2 to TRBJ1-1; 10 bases line up with TRBD1. The CDR3 sequence is 16 residues long. The germline gives CDR1 SNHLY, CDR2 FYNNEI. The V segment lost 6 bases and the J segment 1 base; nucleotides outside the gene matches: 8. The CDR3, as DNA: TGTGCCAGCAGGCCCGACAGGGGGCTATGGAACACTGAAGCTTTCTTT. Encoded protein: CASRPDRGLWNTEAFF.

In its sample, this clonotype was seen a few times. This chain connects TRBV14 to TRBJ2-1; D may be TRBD1 or TRBD2 (5 bases each). The CDR3 covers 14 residues. Between the trimmed V and J ends, which lost 0 bases and 10 bases, there was a span of 13 bases. Germline V gene sequence: CDR1 SGHDN, CDR2 FVKESK. CDR3 DNA: TGTGCCAGCAGCCAAGAGGGGGTTGAGGGCGAGCAGTTCTTC. Its protein is CASSQEGVEGEQFF.